The 22 T cell receptor beta chains below come from one sample, sequenced in a study. Treg sorting used a CD4+CD25+CD127-/low gate. TCRdb fed the 5' RACE reads into MiXCR, producing one record per CDR3 protein. The sample consists of tens of thousands of distinct CDR3 sequences, over 25% of them appearing once. The sequencing sample was made of tumor-infiltrating Tregs sorted from the breast tumor. The receptors come from a female donor with breast cancer.

The chain carries TRBV6-5 and TRBJ1-1, with TRBD1 matching over 7 bases. J gave up 1 base and V 4 bases, and 6 bases lay outside the gene matches. Germline assignment: CDR1 MNHEY and CDR2 SVGAGI. This CDR3 contains 15 residues. CDR3 DNA: TGTGCCAGCAGTTTAACGGGACAGCCGAACACTGAAGCTTTCTTT. Translation: CASSLTGQPNTEAFF.

V usage is TRBV12-3 or TRBV12-4 and J usage is TRBJ1-2, with D perhaps TRBD1 (6 bases). With 2 bases removed from V and 4 bases from J, the gap between germline ends came to 11 bases. The CDR3 is 14 residues long. The CDR3 DNA reads TGTGCCAGCAGTTTACAGGGGCTCATCTATGGCTACACCTTC. Its translation is CASSLQGLIYGYTF.

A remark on this clonotype: A much larger clone is a single base away; this may be a read error. The V gene is TRBV6-1, the J gene TRBJ2-5; 10 bases match TRBD1. Per the germline V gene, CDR1 is MNHNS and CDR2 is SASEGT. The CDR3 contains 15 residues. CDR3 residues: CTSCKETGGWETQYF. The CDR3 DNA sequence: TGTACCAGCTGCAAGGAGACAGGGGGCTGGGAGACCCAGTACTTC.

This clonotype is labeled as medium-sized. The DNA for the CDR3 is TGTGCCAGCAGTTACTCAGCCGACGCGGGACAGCCCCAGCATTTT. It translates to CASSYSADAGQPQHF. This chain links TRBV6-5 with TRBJ1-5, with D unclear. The CDR3 length is 15 residues. In germline, CDR1 is MNHEY, CDR2 SVGAGI. V gave up 0 bases and J gave up 7 bases, with 13 bases separating them.

The genes are TRBV7-9 and TRBJ2-1; D remains ambiguous. This CDR3 has 12 residues. Trimming removed 2 bases from V and 8 bases from J, with 7 bases in between. Germline V lookup: CDR1 SEHNR, CDR2 FQNEAQ (reference sequence). The CDR3 DNA reads as TGTGCCAGCAGCTTAATAGCAGATGAGCAGTTCTTC. This gives the protein CASSLIADEQFF.

J is TRBJ1-5 and V is TRBV12-3 or TRBV12-4; 7 nucleotides align to TRBD1. This CDR3 comprises 14 residues. With V trimmed by 6 bases and J by 3 bases, 5 bases remained unmatched. The CDR3 region is CASRRRGINQPQHF. In DNA form, the CDR3 reads TGTGCCAGCAGACGCAGGGGGATCAATCAGCCCCAGCATTTT.

This clonotype came up many times. CDR3 protein: CSAMGASGSISYNEQFF. CDR3 nucleotides: TGCAGTGCTATGGGAGCTAGCGGGAGCATCTCCTACAATGAGCAGTTCTTC. The V call is TRBV20-1, the J call TRBJ2-1; 10 bases map to TRBD2. The CDR3 has 17 amino acids. From germline, CDR1 is DFQATT and CDR2 SNEGSKA (reference sequence). The trim removed 4 bases at V and 0 bases at J, leaving 9 bases unmatched.

This clonotype has at least ten counts. The chain links TRBV6-5 to TRBJ1-1; 9 bases align to TRBD1. V was pared by 7 bases and J by 1 base, with 7 bases of the junction left unmatched. This CDR3 region has 15 residues. Germline CDR1 reads MNHEY; CDR2 reads SVGAGI. CDR3: CASKKTGGRNTEAFF. CDR3 bases: TGTGCCAGCAAAAAAACAGGGGGCCGGAACACTGAAGCTTTCTTT.

This clonotype was observed many times. The rearrangement joins TRBV20-1 to TRBJ1-2; perhaps TRBD1 as D (5 bases). Trimming left V 3 bases short and J 2 bases short, with 16 bases between. The V gene's germline CDR1 is DFQATT and CDR2 SNEGSKA (reference sequence). The CDR3 is made up of 15 amino acids. The CDR3 sequence: CSARLGPRGNYGYTF. CDR3 coding DNA: TGCAGTGCTAGGTTAGGGCCTAGGGGAAACTATGGCTACACCTTC.

This clonotype is categorized as medium-sized. The genes are TRBV3-1 and TRBJ2-5, with D tentatively TRBD2 (7 bases). This CDR3 comprises 12 residues. The germline gives CDR1 LGHDT, CDR2 YNNKEL (reference sequence). Trimming took off 8 bases at V and 5 bases at J, with 12 bases between the two ends. CDR3 residues: CASVGGPETQYF. The CDR3 nucleotides are TGTGCCAGCGTCGGGGGGCCGGAGACCCAGTACTTC.

This clonotype came up many times. The chain links TRBV7-3 to TRBJ2-1, with 8 bases lining up with TRBD1. The CDR3 is 13 residues long. Germline CDR1 reads SGHTA; CDR2 reads FQGTGA. Trimming removed 4 bases from V and 8 bases from J; junction bases left unmatched: 4. The CDR3 bases are TGTGCCAGCAGCTCCGGACAGGGCCATGAGCAGTTCTTC. This translates into CASSSGQGHEQFF.

Comment on this clonotype: Being one base from a much bigger clone, this may be a read error. The V and J genes are TRBV20-1 and TRBJ2-1; maybe TRBD2 (6 bases). V was shortened by 8 bases and J by 1 base, with 15 bases between the two germline ends. This CDR3 has 14 amino acids. From germline, CDR1 is DFQATT and CDR2 SNEGSKA (reference sequence). In DNA, the CDR3 is TGCAGTACCCCCGCGGGGCGGTCCTACAATGAGCAGTTCTTC. Amino acids: CSTPAGRSYNEQFF.

This clonotype has a count of ten or more. The V and J genes are TRBV6-5 and TRBJ1-6; 12 bases are a match to TRBD1. Germline-derived CDR1 and CDR2 are MNHEY and SVGAGI. The ends lost 4 bases at V and 7 bases at J; junction bases unmatched: 2. The CDR3 length is 15 residues. The CDR3 loop is CASSWGQGANSPLHF. The CDR3 DNA is TGTGCCAGCAGTTGGGGACAGGGGGCGAATTCACCCCTCCACTTT.

There are a few counts of this clonotype. This chain joins TRBV9 and TRBJ2-2, with D possibly matching TRBD1 (5 bases). Between the trimmed V and J ends, which lost 3 bases and 7 bases, there was a span of 13 bases. The CDR3 spans 14 residues. CDR1 SGDLS and CDR2 YYNGEE come from the germline V gene. The CDR3 coding sequence is TGTGCCAGCAGCGCCCGGGCCAGGGACGGGGAGCTGTTTTTT. Its protein is CASSARARDGELFF. Combining the CDR3 with reference TRBV9 and TRBJ2-2 gives the whole variable domain DSGVTQTPKHLITATGQRVTLRCSPRSGDLSVYWYQQSLDQGLQFLIQYYNGEERAKGNILERFSAQQFPDLHSELNLSSLELGDSALYFCASSARARDGELFFGEGSRLTVL.

V and J are TRBV20-1 and TRBJ2-1, with 7 nucleotides matching TRBD1. The germline CDR1 and CDR2 sequences are DFQATT and SNEGSKA (reference sequence). This CDR3 comprises 14 residues. The ends lost 3 bases at V and 4 bases at J; junction bases unmatched: 6. Here the CDR3 reads CSASYRGSYNEQFF. CDR3 DNA sequence: TGCAGTGCTAGTTACAGGGGATCATACAATGAGCAGTTCTTC.

V usage is TRBV29-1 and J usage is TRBJ1-2; D remains ambiguous. The CDR3 has 16 amino acids. Germline V gives CDR1 SQVTM, CDR2 ANQGSEA. The V and J ends lost 0 bases and 0 bases respectively, with 14 bases between them. In nucleotides, the CDR3 is TGCAGCGTTGAAGATCGTGGGAGCCATTCTAACTATGGCTACACCTTC. Translated: CSVEDRGSHSNYGYTF. Together with reference TRBV29-1 and TRBJ1-2, the CDR3 gives the full variable domain: SAVISQKPSRDICQRGTSLTIQCQVDSQVTMMFWYRQQPGQSLTLIATANQGSEATYESGFVIDKFPISRPNLTFSTLTVSNMSPEDSSIYLCSVEDRGSHSNYGYTFGSGTRLTVV.

For this clonotype: Germline and junction disagree at one end, which may indicate a read error. The chain is built from TRBV5-1 and TRBJ2-1; D remains ambiguous. CDR1 is SGHRS and CDR2 is YFSETQ in the germline V gene. This CDR3 contains 16 residues. In DNA, the CDR3 is TGCGCCAACAGCTTAAGTCTTCAGGCCTCCTACAATGAGCAGTTCTTC. This sequence encodes CANSLSLQASYNEQFF.

For this clonotype: A much larger clone is a single base away; this may be a read error. This sequence joins TRBV6-5 and TRBJ1-2; D unresolved. CDR1 and CDR2 from the germline V gene are MNHEY and SVGAGI. CDR3 length: 15 amino acids. CDR3 nucleotides: TGTGCCAGCAGTTACTCAGGGAGTAACACCCATGGCTACGCCTTC. This codes for CASSYSGSNTHGYAF.

For this clonotype: One end of the junction does not line up with germline, which may come from a read error. The genes are TRBV7-9 and TRBJ2-3, with 10 bases lining up with TRBD1. This CDR3 contains 16 residues. CDR1 is SEHNR, CDR2 FQNEAQ, per germline (reference sequence). In DNA, the CDR3 is TGTGCCAGCAGCGTACGCCGGGACAGGGGCCCAGATACGCGGTATTTT. This gives the protein CASSVRRDRGPDTRYF.

This clonotype has just one count. CDR3 nucleotides: TGTGCCACCAGCCATGACGGACCCGGTTCCTACACCTTC. Amino acids: CATSHDGPGSYTF. The rearrangement uses TRBV15 and TRBJ1-2; D is unclear. CDR3 length: 13 amino acids. Trimming stripped 5 bases from V and 10 bases from J, with 17 bases between. Germline V gives CDR1 LNHNV, CDR2 YYDKDF (reference sequence).

This clonotype was seen at least ten times. CDR3 sequence reads: CASSQDKASGYNEQFF. The CDR3 nucleotides are TGCGCCAGCAGCCAAGATAAGGCTAGCGGCTACAATGAGCAGTTCTTC. V and J are TRBV4-1 and TRBJ2-1, with 7 bases that match TRBD2. The junction had 5 bases not matched to a gene; V was cut back by 0 bases and J by 3 bases. This CDR3 has 16 residues. Per the germline V gene, CDR1 is MGHRA and CDR2 is YSYEKL.

The sample holds many counts of this clonotype. This sequence joins TRBV7-8 and TRBJ1-1, with TRBD1 identical over 8 bases. Germline V gene data show CDR1 as SGHVS and CDR2 as FQNEAQ. CDR3 size: 14 residues. V lost 5 bases, J lost 5 bases, and 7 bases stayed unmatched. CDR3: CASSPGRGRTEAFF. CDR3 DNA sequence: TGTGCCAGCAGCCCTGGCAGGGGGCGGACTGAAGCTTTCTTT.